The sequence of this T cell receptor beta chain was determined in a study of tumor-infiltrating lymphocytes in primary liver carcinoma. With 500 ng total RNA as template and a constant-region primer, TCR beta cDNA was made. Amplification in three nested multiplex PCR rounds with slightly modified ARM-PCR gave rise to TCR beta libraries. Both of the initial two PCR rounds ran for about 11 cycles and employed TRBV1-TRBV30 forward primers alongside a C-beta reverse primer. TCRdb called the multiplex PCR reads again in MiXCR, with one record for every CDR3 protein. The table records about 320,000 distinct CDR3 sequences, about 62% of them present only once. Study findings and constraints: It was in tumors, not blood, that the top-250-clone fraction was significantly higher (p = 0.039).

CDR1 and CDR2 (germline): SGHVS, FQNEAQ. The CDR3 has 15 amino acids. On this clonotype: Its antigen is not known. A much larger clone lies a single base off, so this may be a read error.

Alongside blood RNA obtained from unsorted whole blood, germline DNA was also extracted. The sequence was obtained from a man aged 35 to 55 with primary liver carcinoma and hepatitis B virus infection. This chain connects TRBV7-8 to TRBJ2-5, with D perhaps TRBD1 (6 bases). Sequences were obtained from peripheral blood. The CDR3 DNA sequence: TGTGTCAGCAGCCCAGAGTTAGGGGGTTTAGAGACCCAGTACTTC. Translated: CVSSPELGGLETQYF.